This T cell receptor (beta chain) was identified in a study of cytomegalovirus exposure and HLA in healthy donors. Primers for the PCR totalled 60 Vbeta and 13 Jbeta. This table comes from immunoSEQ multiplex PCR, and its TCRdb copy is limited to in-frame clones, with some not included. Seen here are 130,000 or so clones, 8% to 9.5% observed once, and the top ten hold 5.5%. This clone was found a few times. The CDR3 extends over 13 amino acids. The V and J ends lost 7 bases and 10 bases respectively, with 19 bases between them. Looked up from germline, CDR1 is MNHEY and CDR2 is SMNVEV (reference sequence).

V usage is TRBV27 and J usage is TRBJ1-1; a possible D gene is TRBD1 (5 bases). The source material was PBMCs. This receptor was identified in a man in his forties or fifties in good health and CMV-seronegative. CDR3 coding DNA: TGTGCCAGCAAGGGAGAAGAAGCCGGGGGAGCTTTCTTT. Its protein product is CASKGEEAGGAFF.